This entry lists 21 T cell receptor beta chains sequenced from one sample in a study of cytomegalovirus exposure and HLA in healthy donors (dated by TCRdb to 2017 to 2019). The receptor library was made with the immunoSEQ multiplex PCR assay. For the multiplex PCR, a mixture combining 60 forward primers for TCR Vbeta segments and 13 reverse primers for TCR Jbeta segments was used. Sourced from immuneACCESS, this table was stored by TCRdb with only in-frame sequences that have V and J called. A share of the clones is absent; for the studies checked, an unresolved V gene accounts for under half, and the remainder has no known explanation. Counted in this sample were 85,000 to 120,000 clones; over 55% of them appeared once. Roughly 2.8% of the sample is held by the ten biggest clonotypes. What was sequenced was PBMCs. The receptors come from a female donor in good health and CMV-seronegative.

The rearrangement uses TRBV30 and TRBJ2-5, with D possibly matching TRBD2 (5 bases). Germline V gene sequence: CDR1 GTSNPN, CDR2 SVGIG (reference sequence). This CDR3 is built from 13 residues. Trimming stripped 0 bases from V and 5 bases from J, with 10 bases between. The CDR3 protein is CAWSVPGIETQYF. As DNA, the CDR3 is TGTGCCTGGAGTGTACCGGGGATTGAGACCCAGTACTTC.

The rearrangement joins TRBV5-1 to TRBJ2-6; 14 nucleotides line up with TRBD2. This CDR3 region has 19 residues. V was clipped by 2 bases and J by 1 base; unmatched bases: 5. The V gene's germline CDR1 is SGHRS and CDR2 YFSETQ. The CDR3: CASSFERLAGGSGANVLTF. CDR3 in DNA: TGCGCCAGCAGCTTTGAACGACTAGCGGGAGGGTCTGGGGCCAACGTCCTGACTTTC.

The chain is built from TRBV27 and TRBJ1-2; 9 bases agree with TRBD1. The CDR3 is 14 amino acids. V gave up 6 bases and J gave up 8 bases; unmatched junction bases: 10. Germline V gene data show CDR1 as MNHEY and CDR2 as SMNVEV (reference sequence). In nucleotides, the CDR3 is TGTGCCAGCAGCCACCGGGACAGGGTCGACGGCTACACCTTC. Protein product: CASSHRDRVDGYTF.

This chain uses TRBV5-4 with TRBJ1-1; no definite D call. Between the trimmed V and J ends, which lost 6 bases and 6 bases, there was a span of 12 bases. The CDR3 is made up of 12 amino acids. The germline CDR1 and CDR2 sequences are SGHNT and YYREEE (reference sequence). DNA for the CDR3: TGTGCCAGCACGACATCTGGCGCTGAAGCTTTCTTT. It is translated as CASTTSGAEAFF. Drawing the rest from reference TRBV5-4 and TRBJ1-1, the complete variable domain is ETGVTQSPTHLIKTRGQQVTLRCSSQSGHNTVSWYQQALGQGPQFIFQYYREEENGRGNFPPRFSGLQFPNYSSELNVNALELDDSALYLCASTTSGAEAFFGQGTRLTVV.

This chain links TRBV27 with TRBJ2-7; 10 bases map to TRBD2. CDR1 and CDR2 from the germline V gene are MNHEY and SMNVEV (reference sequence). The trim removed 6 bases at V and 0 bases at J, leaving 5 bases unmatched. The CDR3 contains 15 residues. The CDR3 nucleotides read TGTGCCAGCAGCTTTAGCGGGAGGAGCTCCTACGAGCAGTACTTC. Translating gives CASSFSGRSSYEQYF.

In DNA, the CDR3 is TGTGCCAGCAGAGTAGACAGGGGCAGCAATCAGCCCCAGCATTTT. The encoded protein is CASRVDRGSNQPQHF. The rearrangement uses TRBV2 and TRBJ1-5, with 8 positions matching TRBD1. This CDR3 has 15 amino acids. With 6 bases clipped from V and 1 base from J, the junction kept 5 bases outside the gene matches. Germline CDR1 SNHLY, CDR2 FYNNEI.

CDR3 region: CASSLVGGGNTGELFF. CDR3 coding DNA: TGTGCCAGCAGCTTAGTAGGGGGGGGGAACACCGGGGAGCTGTTTTTT. The V and J genes are TRBV11-2 and TRBJ2-2, with a weak D call TRBD2 (7 bases). Per germline, CDR1 SGHAT and CDR2 FQNNGV. V was shortened by 1 base and J by 1 base, with 10 bases between the two germline ends. The CDR3 loop spans 16 amino acids.

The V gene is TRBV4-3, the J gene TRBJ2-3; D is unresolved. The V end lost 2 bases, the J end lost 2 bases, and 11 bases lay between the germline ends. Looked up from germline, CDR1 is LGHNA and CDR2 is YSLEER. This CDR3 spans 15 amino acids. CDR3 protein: CASSQYFETTDTQYF. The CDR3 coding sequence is TGCGCCAGCAGCCAATACTTTGAAACCACAGATACGCAGTATTTT.

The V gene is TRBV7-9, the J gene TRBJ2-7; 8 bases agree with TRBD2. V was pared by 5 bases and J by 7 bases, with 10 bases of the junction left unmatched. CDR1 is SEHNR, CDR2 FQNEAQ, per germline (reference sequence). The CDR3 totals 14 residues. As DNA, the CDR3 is TGTGCCAGCAGCCTTAGAAGCGGGAGTGGGGAGCAGTACTTC. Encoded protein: CASSLRSGSGEQYF.

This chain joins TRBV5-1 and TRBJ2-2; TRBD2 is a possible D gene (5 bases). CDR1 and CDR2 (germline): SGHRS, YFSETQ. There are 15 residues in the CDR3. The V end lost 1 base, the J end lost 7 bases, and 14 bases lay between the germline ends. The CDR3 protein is CASSLIRRSDGELFF. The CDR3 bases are TGCGCCAGCAGCTTGATCCGGAGGAGTGACGGGGAGCTGTTTTTT.

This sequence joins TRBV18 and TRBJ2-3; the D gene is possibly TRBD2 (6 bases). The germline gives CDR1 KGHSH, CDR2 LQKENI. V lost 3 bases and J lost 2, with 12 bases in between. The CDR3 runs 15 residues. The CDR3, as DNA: TGTGCCAGCTCACCTTGGACGGGAGTCACAGATACGCAGTATTTT. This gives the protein CASSPWTGVTDTQYF.

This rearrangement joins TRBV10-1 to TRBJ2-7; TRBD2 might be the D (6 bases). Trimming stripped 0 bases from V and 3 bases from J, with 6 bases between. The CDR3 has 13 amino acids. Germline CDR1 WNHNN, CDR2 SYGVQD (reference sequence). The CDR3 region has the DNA TGCGCCAGCAGTGAGTCGGGAGGCTACGAGCAGTACTTC. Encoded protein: CASSESGGYEQYF.

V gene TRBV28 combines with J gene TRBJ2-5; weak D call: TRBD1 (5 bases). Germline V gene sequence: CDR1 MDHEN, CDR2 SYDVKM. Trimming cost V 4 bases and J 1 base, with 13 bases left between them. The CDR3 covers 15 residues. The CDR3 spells CASSSGQPGQETQYF. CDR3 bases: TGTGCCAGCAGTTCAGGGCAACCCGGCCAAGAGACCCAGTACTTC.

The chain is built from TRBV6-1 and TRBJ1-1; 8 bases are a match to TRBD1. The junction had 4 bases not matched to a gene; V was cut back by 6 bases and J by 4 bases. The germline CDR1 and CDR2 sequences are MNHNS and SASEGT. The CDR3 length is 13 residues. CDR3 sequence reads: CASSLTGGTEAFF. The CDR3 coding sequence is TGTGCCAGCAGCCTCACAGGGGGCACTGAAGCTTTCTTT.

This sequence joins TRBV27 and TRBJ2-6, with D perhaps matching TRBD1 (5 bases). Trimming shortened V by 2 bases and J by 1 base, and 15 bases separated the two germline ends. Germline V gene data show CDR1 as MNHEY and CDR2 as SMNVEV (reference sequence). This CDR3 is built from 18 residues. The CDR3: CASSLGQGTHSGANVLTF. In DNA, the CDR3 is TGTGCCAGCAGTTTAGGGCAGGGAACACATTCTGGGGCCAACGTCCTGACTTTC.

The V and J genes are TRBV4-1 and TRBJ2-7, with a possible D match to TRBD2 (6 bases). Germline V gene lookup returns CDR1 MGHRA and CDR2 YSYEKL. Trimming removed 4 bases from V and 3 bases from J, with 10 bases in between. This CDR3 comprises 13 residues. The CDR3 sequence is CASSPGTDYEQYF. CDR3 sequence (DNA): TGCGCCAGCAGCCCGGGGACTGACTACGAGCAGTACTTC.

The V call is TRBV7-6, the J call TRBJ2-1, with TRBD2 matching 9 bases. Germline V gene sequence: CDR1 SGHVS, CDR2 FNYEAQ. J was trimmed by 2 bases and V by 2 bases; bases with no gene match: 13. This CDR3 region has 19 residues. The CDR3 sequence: CASSLQAGGEFLAYNEQFF. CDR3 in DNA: TGTGCCAGCAGCTTACAAGCGGGAGGCGAGTTCCTTGCCTACAATGAGCAGTTCTTC.

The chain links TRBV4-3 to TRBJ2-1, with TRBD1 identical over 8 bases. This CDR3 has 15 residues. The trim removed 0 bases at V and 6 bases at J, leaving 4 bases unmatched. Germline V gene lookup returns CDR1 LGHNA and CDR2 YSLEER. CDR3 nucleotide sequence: TGCGCCAGCAGCCAAGACAGGGGGCAAGGCAATGAGCAGTTCTTC. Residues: CASSQDRGQGNEQFF.

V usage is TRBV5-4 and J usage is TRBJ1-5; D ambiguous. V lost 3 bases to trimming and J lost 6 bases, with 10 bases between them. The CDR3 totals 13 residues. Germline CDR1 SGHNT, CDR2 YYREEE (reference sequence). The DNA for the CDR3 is TGTGCCAGCAGCTCGGAAGCGGGTCAGCCCCAGCATTTT. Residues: CASSSEAGQPQHF.

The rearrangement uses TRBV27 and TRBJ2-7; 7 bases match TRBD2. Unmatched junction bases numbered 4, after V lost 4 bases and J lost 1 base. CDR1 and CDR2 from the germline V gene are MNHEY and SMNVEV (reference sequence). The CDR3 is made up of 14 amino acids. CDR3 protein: CASSSSGASYEQYF. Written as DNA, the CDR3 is TGTGCCAGCAGTTCTAGCGGAGCATCCTACGAGCAGTACTTC.

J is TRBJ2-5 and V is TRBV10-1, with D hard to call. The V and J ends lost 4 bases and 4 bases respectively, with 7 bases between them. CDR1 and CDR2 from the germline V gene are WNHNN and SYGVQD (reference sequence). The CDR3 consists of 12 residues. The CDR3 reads CASSGPGETQYF. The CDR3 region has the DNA TGCGCCAGCAGTGGTCCGGGAGAGACCCAGTACTTC.